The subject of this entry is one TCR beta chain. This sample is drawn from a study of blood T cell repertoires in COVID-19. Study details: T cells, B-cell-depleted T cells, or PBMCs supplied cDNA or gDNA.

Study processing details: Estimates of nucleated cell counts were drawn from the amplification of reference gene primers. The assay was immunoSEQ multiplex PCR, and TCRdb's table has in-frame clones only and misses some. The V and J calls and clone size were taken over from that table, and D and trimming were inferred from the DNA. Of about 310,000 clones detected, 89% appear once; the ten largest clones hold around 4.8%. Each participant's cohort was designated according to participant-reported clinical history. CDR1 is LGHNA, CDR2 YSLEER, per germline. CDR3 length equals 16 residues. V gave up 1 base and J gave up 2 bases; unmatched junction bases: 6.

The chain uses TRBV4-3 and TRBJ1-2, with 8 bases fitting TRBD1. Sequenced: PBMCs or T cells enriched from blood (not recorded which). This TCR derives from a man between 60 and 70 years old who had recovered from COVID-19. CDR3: CASSQGGGTGNYGYTF. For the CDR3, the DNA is TGCGCCAGCAGCCAAGGGGGAGGGACAGGAAACTATGGCTACACCTTC.